What follows are 15 T cell receptor beta chains derived from one specimen sequenced in a study of a mutant IDH1 vaccine in newly diagnosed glioma. Sequencing used immunoSEQ multiplex PCR; TCRdb keeps in-frame clones, though not all of them. The sample lists 30,000 to 40,000 clones, more than 80% occurring once. These receptors have no identified antigens. Specified time point: week 47, end of study. What each vaccine dose contained was 300 ug of mutant IDH1 20-mer peptide, accompanied by topical imiquimod. The starting material was PBMCs, obtained from a glioma patient whose treatment included an IDH1 peptide vaccine. Receptor source: a woman between 35 and 50 years old with glioma.

V gene TRBV7-2 combines with J gene TRBJ1-1; 7 bases are shared with TRBD1. J lost 1 base, V lost 6 bases, and 8 bases had no gene match. Per germline, CDR1 SGHTA and CDR2 FQGNSA. The CDR3 consists of 15 residues. CDR3 amino acids: CASSLWDRQNTEAFF. The CDR3 DNA sequence: TGTGCCAGCAGTTTATGGGACAGACAGAACACTGAAGCTTTCTTT.

This chain joins TRBV4-1 and TRBJ1-2, with 7 positions matching TRBD1. The CDR3 contains 17 residues. Trimming removed 0 bases from V and 7 bases from J; junction bases left unmatched: 14. The germline CDR1 and CDR2 sequences are MGHRA and YSYEKL. CDR3 amino acids: CASSQDRQGSHISGYTF. In DNA, the CDR3 is TGCGCCAGCAGCCAAGACCGACAGGGATCCCATATTAGTGGCTACACCTTC.

The chain couples TRBV14 to TRBJ1-1, with D maybe TRBD1 (5 bases). V was clipped by 4 bases and J by 4 bases, with 10 bases between them. The length of the CDR3 is 13 residues. Germline-derived CDR1 and CDR2 are SGHDN and FVKESK. This CDR3 reads CASSPQGFTEAFF. The CDR3 region has the DNA TGTGCCAGCAGCCCGCAGGGCTTCACTGAAGCTTTCTTT.

This chain joins TRBV5-6 and TRBJ2-5; 7 nucleotides agree with TRBD1. CDR3 length: 16 residues. V lost 2 bases, J lost 2 bases, and 9 bases stayed unmatched. The germline CDR1 and CDR2 sequences are SGHDT and YYEEEE. As DNA, the CDR3 is TGTGCCAGCAGCTTCACCCGGACAGGCCAGCAAGAGACCCAGTACTTC. Amino acid sequence: CASSFTRTGQQETQYF.

V and J are TRBV7-8 and TRBJ2-7; no reliable D call. The germline V and J ends were trimmed by 5 bases and 1 base, with 12 bases remaining between them. CDR3 length: 14 amino acids. Germline values: CDR1 SGHVS, CDR2 FQNEAQ. The CDR3 loop is CASSPGGPSYEQYF. CDR3 nucleotides: TGTGCCAGCAGCCCCGGTGGACCTTCCTACGAGCAGTACTTC.

The chain employs TRBV10-3 and TRBJ2-2; no reliable D call. CDR3 length equals 11 residues. The V end was cut by 10 bases, the J end by 6 bases, with 9 bases between. Germline V gene sequence: CDR1 ENHRY, CDR2 SYGVKD. CDR3 sequence: CATFGPGELFF. DNA for the CDR3: TGTGCCACCTTTGGGCCCGGGGAGCTGTTTTTT.

This rearrangement joins TRBV7-8 to TRBJ2-5; the match to TRBD2 covers 7 bases. Looked up from germline, CDR1 is SGHVS and CDR2 is FQNEAQ. The V segment lost 5 bases and the J segment 5 bases; nucleotides outside the gene matches: 11. The CDR3 length is 15 residues. This CDR3 reads CASSPHRTSGETQYF. The CDR3 nucleotides read TGTGCCAGCAGCCCCCACAGGACTAGTGGGGAGACCCAGTACTTC.

The chain recombines TRBV7-9 with TRBJ1-1, with D tentatively TRBD1 (5 bases). The CDR3 has 12 residues. Germline V gives CDR1 SEHNR, CDR2 FQNEAQ (reference sequence). Trimming shortened V by 1 base and J by 7 bases, and 7 bases separated the two germline ends. The CDR3 is CASSLGQLEAFF. CDR3 nucleotides: TGTGCCAGCAGCTTAGGACAGCTTGAAGCTTTCTTT.

The rearrangement links TRBV4-1 to TRBJ2-7; TRBD2 matches at 10 bases. This CDR3 is 13 amino acids long. The V and J ends lost 5 bases and 5 bases, in that order; junction bases with no gene match: 3. The germline CDR1 and CDR2 sequences are MGHRA and YSYEKL. CDR3 nucleotide sequence: TGCGCCAGCAGCACCCTAGCGGGAGACGAGCAGTACTTC. It encodes CASSTLAGDEQYF.

The CDR3 spells CASSLAAGGESEAFF. The DNA for the CDR3 is TGTGCCAGCAGCTTAGCGGCTGGGGGCGAGAGTGAAGCTTTCTTT. The chain has TRBV7-2 and TRBJ1-1; possible D gene TRBD1, 6 bases. The CDR3 has 15 residues. V lost 0 bases, J lost 7 bases, and 15 bases lay in between. Germline lookup yields CDR1 SGHTA and CDR2 FQGNSA.

This sequence joins TRBV4-2 and TRBJ2-7; 14 bases align to TRBD2. CDR3 size: 20 residues. The junction had 12 bases not matched to a gene; V was cut back by 0 bases and J by 2 bases. CDR1 is LGHNA and CDR2 is YNFKEQ in the germline V gene. CDR3 bases: TGTGCCAGCAGCCAAGATCTAGGGACTAGCGGGAGCTTAGGGGCCTACGAGCAGTACTTC. This encodes CASSQDLGTSGSLGAYEQYF.

The chain links TRBV5-5 to TRBJ1-2, with 10 bases fitting TRBD1. V gave up 5 bases and J gave up 2 bases; unmatched junction bases: 3. Germline values: CDR1 SGHKS, CDR2 YYEKEE (reference sequence). CDR3 size: 14 residues. The CDR3 reads CASRGTGDNYGYTF. Written as DNA, the CDR3 is TGTGCCAGCAGAGGGACAGGGGACAACTATGGCTACACCTTC.

The CDR3 DNA sequence: TGTGCCAGCTCACCGGCCTATTTCGGACAGGGTGGGACTAATGAAAAACTGTTTTTT. As protein: CASSPAYFGQGGTNEKLFF. This chain joins TRBV18 and TRBJ1-4, with 8 nucleotides matching TRBD1. The CDR3 loop spans 19 amino acids. Unmatched junction bases numbered 14, after V lost 3 bases and J lost 2 bases. Germline-derived CDR1 and CDR2 are KGHSH and LQKENI.

The chain combines TRBV9 with TRBJ2-7; D uncertain. This CDR3 has 15 amino acids. Germline CDR1 and CDR2: SGDLS and YYNGEE. The V end lost 0 bases, the J end lost 1 base, and 11 bases lay between the germline ends. The chain's CDR3 is CASSVAMGTSYEQYF. CDR3 in DNA: TGTGCCAGCAGCGTAGCTATGGGTACATCCTACGAGCAGTACTTC. The complete variable domain, with remaining parts taken from reference TRBV9 and TRBJ2-7, reads DSGVTQTPKHLITATGQRVTLRCSPRSGDLSVYWYQQSLDQGLQFLIQYYNGEERAKGNILERFSAQQFPDLHSELNLSSLELGDSALYFCASSVAMGTSYEQYFGPGTRLTVT.

The chain links TRBV5-5 to TRBJ1-1; TRBD1 agrees at 7 bases. CDR3 size: 14 residues. Trimming took 4 bases from V and 6 from J; bases not matched to a gene: 9. The V gene's germline CDR1 is SGHKS and CDR2 YYEKEE (reference sequence). The CDR3 DNA follows: TGTGCCAGCAGCGGACCGGGACAGTTGTCTGAAGCTTTCTTT. It yields the protein CASSGPGQLSEAFF.